Shown below are 6 T cell receptor beta chains from a single sample sequenced in a study of response to subunit inactivated influenza vaccine. TCRdb re-analysed the RT-PCR reads in MiXCR, keeping a single row per CDR3 protein. The sample holds hundreds of thousands of distinct CDR3 sequences; around a sixth are singletons and the top ten take around 10%. Sequenced here: PBMCs from blood, sampled about 11 days after vaccination. The receptors were gathered from a man aged 50 or older who received an inactivated influenza vaccine.

V is TRBV18 and J is TRBJ2-1, with 8 nucleotides matching TRBD1. Trimming at V came to 3 bases and at J to 6 bases, leaving 7 bases not matched to a gene. The CDR3 length is 15 residues. In germline, CDR1 is KGHSH, CDR2 LQKENI. CDR3: CASSPPGQVTNEQFF. Here the CDR3 DNA reads TGTGCCAGCTCACCCCCGGGACAGGTAACCAATGAGCAGTTCTTC.

This clonotype was seen at least ten times. The chain uses TRBV4-1 and TRBJ2-7; TRBD2 might be the D (5 bases). This CDR3 is 15 amino acids long. In germline, CDR1 is MGHRA, CDR2 YSYEKL. The V end was cut by 0 bases, the J end by 0 bases, with 9 bases between. The CDR3 DNA sequence: TGCGCCAGCAGCCAAGATGCGGAGGTCTCCTACGAGCAGTACTTC. As protein: CASSQDAEVSYEQYF.

This clonotype was found many times. V gene TRBV15 combines with J gene TRBJ2-7, with D perhaps TRBD2 (5 bases). The CDR3 length is 16 residues. V gave up 0 bases and J gave up 6 bases, with 18 bases separating them. The germline V gene encodes CDR1 LNHNV and CDR2 YYDKDF (reference sequence). CDR3 loop: CATSRDLAGFFSEQYF. CDR3 nucleotides: TGTGCCACCAGCAGAGATCTTGCGGGCTTTTTTTCCGAGCAGTACTTC.

This clonotype has only a few counts. The rearrangement links TRBV15 to TRBJ2-1, with 11 bases matching TRBD2. Germline V lookup: CDR1 LNHNV, CDR2 YYDKDF (reference sequence). CDR3 length: 14 residues. After removal of 9 bases from V and 4 bases from J, the junction contained 5 bases not matched to a gene. In DNA form, the CDR3 reads TGTGCCACTAAGGGACTAGCGGATTACAATGAGCAGTTCTTC. Translating gives CATKGLADYNEQFF. The variable domain in full, completed from reference TRBV15 and TRBJ2-1, reads DAMVIQNPRYQVTQFGKPVTLSCSQTLNHNVMYWYQQKSSQAPKLLFHYYDKDFNNEADTPDNFQSRRPNTSFCFLDIRSPGLGDTAMYLCATKGLADYNEQFFGPGTRLTVL.

This clonotype was detected only a few times. This chain uses TRBV21-1 with TRBJ2-7. TRBV21-1 is marked as a pseudogene. This CDR3 region has 16 residues. CDR3 DNA: TGTGCCAGCAGCAAGGCTACCCGGGAGCCCCAATACGAGCAGTACTTC. It is translated as CASSKATREPQYEQYF.

This clonotype came up many times. The chain employs TRBV6-2 or TRBV6-3 and TRBJ2-1; 7 bases line up with TRBD2. The germline CDR1 and CDR2 sequences are MNHEY and SVGEGT. The CDR3 has 14 amino acids. The trim removed 4 bases at V and 6 bases at J, leaving 6 bases unmatched. CDR3 in DNA: TGTGCCAGCAGTTTTACGGGGGGAGGCAATGAGCAGTTCTTC. This sequence encodes CASSFTGGGNEQFF.